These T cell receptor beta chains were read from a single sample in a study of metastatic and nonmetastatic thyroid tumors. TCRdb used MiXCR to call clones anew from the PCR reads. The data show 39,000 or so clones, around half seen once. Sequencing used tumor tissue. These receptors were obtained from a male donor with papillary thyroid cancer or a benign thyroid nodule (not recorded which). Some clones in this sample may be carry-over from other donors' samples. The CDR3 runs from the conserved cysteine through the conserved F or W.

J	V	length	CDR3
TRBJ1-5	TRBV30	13	CAWADRSNQPQHF
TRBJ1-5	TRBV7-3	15	CASSLRGFSNQPQHF
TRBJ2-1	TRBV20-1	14	CSASNGSSVDEQFF
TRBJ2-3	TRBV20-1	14	CSASVAGGPDTQYF
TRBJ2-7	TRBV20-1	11	CSARLTGEQYF
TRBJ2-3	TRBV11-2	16	CASSFPTGPPADTQYF
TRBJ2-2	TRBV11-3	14	CASRRDVNTGELFF
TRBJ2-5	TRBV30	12	CAWSLLATAQYF
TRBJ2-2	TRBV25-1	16	CASSAQDIANTGELFF
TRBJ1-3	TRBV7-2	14	CASSLGLSGNTIYF
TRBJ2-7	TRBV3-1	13	CASSLRDIYEQYF
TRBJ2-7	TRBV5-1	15	CASSLTPGQISEQYF
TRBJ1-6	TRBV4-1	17	CASSQGGLGSYNSPLHF
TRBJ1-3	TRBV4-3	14	CASSSQVSGNTIYF
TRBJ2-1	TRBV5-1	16	CASSFPQTGSYNEQFF
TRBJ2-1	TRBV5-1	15	CASSSGLAGGNEQFF
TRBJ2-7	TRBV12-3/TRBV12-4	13	CASRKASLNEQYF
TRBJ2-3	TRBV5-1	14	CASRKQGSTDTQYF
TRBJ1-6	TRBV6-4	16	CASSDSGSSYNSPLHF
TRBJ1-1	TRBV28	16	CASSSFFEGGNTEAFF
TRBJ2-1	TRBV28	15	CASSLAPTDYNEQFF
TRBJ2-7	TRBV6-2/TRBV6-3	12	CASSYSVYEQYF
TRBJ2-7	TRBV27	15	CASSLAQGYAYEQYF
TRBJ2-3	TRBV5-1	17	CASSLEGLAGGTDTQYF
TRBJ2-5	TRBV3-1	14	CASSQGLAEETQYF
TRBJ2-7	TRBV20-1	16	CSARGQGDPDFYEQYF
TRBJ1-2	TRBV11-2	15	CASSQGGTANYGYTF
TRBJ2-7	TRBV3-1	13	CASSPRGGSEQYF
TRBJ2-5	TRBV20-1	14	CSAYRGGHQETQYF
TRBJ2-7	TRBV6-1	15	CASSDPGQWLYEQYF
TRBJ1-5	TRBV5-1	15	CASSPRAGSDQPQHF
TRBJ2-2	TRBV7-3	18	CASSPGGLAGGNTGELFF
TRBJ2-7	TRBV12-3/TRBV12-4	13	CASSPTGRDEQYF
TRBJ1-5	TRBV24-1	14	CAIEQGQGNQPQHF
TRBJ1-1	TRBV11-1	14	CASSLTDGHTEAFF